The clone carrying this TCR beta chain was found many times. The antigen is unknown. 2 million PBMCs stored at -80 C were the source of the unsorted libraries. Each sequencing run yielded over 190 million TCR-beta sequences from 15-18 subjects. TCRdb reanalysed the 5' RACE reads using MiXCR and keeps one entry per CDR3 protein. The table records tens of thousands of distinct CDR3 sequences, 2.6% of them present only once. The data stem from a study of neurological immune-mediated disorders. The germline CDR1 and CDR2 sequences are LGHNA and YSLEER. With 0 bases clipped from V and 2 bases from J, the junction kept 1 base outside the gene matches. CDR3 length: 16 residues. Broader study findings: On phylogenetic grouping, the repertoires of 18 of 34 multiple sclerosis patients fell within one related-CDR3 cluster, constituting a possible signature.

The rearrangement joins TRBV4-3 to TRBJ2-6; 7 bases fit TRBD2. Material for sequencing was PBMCs. This TCR was recovered from a woman between 25 and 40 years old with multiple sclerosis. CDR3 in amino acids: CASSQDRGAGANVLTF. The CDR3 DNA is TGCGCCAGCAGCCAAGATCGGGGGGCTGGGGCCAACGTCCTGACTTTC.